Below, 18 T cell receptor beta chains from the same sample are listed, as sequenced in a study of blood T cell repertoires in COVID-19. Only in-frame clones appear in the TCRdb table, and some are missing; sequencing was by immunoSEQ multiplex PCR. This repertoire shows tens of thousands of clones, approximately 80% found once; its top ten account for about 20%. Sequenced: peripheral blood. These receptors all come from a human donor with active or convalescent COVID-19. The donor label of this sample is uncertain.

As concerns this clone: The junction departs from the called germline gene at one end, perhaps through a read error. The chain is built from TRBV4-1 and TRBJ2-2, with 8 bases identical to TRBD2. The CDR3 consists of 15 residues. Germline CDR1 is MGHRA and CDR2 is YSYEKL. As DNA, the CDR3 is TGCCCCAGCAGCCTGTCCGGGGGGGCGCCCGGGGAGCTGTTTTTT. It is translated as CPSSLSGGAPGELFF.

The chain links TRBV27 to TRBJ1-2; 7 bases line up with TRBD1. Germline CDR1 reads MNHEY; CDR2 reads SMNVEV (reference sequence). Trimming removed 4 bases from V and 8 bases from J; junction bases left unmatched: 10. This CDR3 is built from 14 residues. The CDR3, as DNA: TGTGCCAGCAGTTCCAATCAGGGGGACGGAGGCTACACCTTC. Translating gives CASSSNQGDGGYTF.

The chain couples TRBV4-3 to TRBJ1-2, with a weak D call TRBD1 (5 bases). Deletions cut 4 bases from V and 7 bases from J, with 19 bases between. The germline V gene encodes CDR1 LGHNA and CDR2 YSLEER. The CDR3 is 15 amino acids. Here the CDR3 DNA reads TGCGCCAGCAGCCTCCGGCAGGGTTTTACCGGTGGCTACACCTTC. Translation: CASSLRQGFTGGYTF.

The V and J genes are TRBV24-1 and TRBJ2-3; tentatively, D is TRBD1 (6 bases). Germline CDR1 is KGHDR and CDR2 is SFDVKD. The CDR3 totals 13 residues. Trimming cost V 7 bases and J 4 bases, with 11 bases left between them. CDR3 in DNA: TGTGCCACCAGCACAGGGTTTGCAGATACGCAGTATTTT. Amino acids: CATSTGFADTQYF.

V usage is TRBV9 and J usage is TRBJ2-2; the match to TRBD2 covers 9 bases. The V gene's germline CDR1 is SGDLS and CDR2 YYNGEE. The CDR3 covers 16 residues. V shed 1 base and J 2 bases; nucleotides not matched to a gene: 3. CDR3 DNA: TGTGCCAGCAGCGTAACTAGCGGGCCAAACACCGGGGAGCTGTTTTTT. The encoded protein is CASSVTSGPNTGELFF.

Concerning this clone itself: One junction end disagrees with the germline gene, perhaps due to a read error. The chain uses TRBV7-7 and TRBJ2-1; a possible D gene is TRBD2 (5 bases). Germline V gives CDR1 SSHAT, CDR2 FNYEAQ (reference sequence). The CDR3 is made up of 16 amino acids. The CDR3 reads CASSLGGPSSYNEQFF. The CDR3 bases are TGTGCTAGCAGCTTAGGAGGCCCCAGCTCCTACAATGAGCAGTTCTTC.

The chain joins TRBV6-1 to TRBJ2-5, with 8 bases matching TRBD2. V trimming: 0 bases; J trimming: 4 bases; junction bases outside the gene matches: 13. Germline CDR1 MNHNS, CDR2 SASEGT. This CDR3 has 18 amino acids. CDR3 coding DNA: TGTGCCAGCAGTGAAGCGCCGAGGTGGAGCGGGAGTAGAGAGACCCAGTACTTC. As protein: CASSEAPRWSGSRETQYF.

The rearrangement links TRBV6-5 to TRBJ2-7, with 8 bases aligning to TRBD2. CDR3 size: 15 residues. After removal of 2 bases from V and 4 bases from J, the junction contained 7 bases not matched to a gene. Germline loops: CDR1 MNHEY, CDR2 SVGAGI. The CDR3 loop is CASSYEIGRGYEQYF. CDR3 in DNA: TGTGCCAGCAGTTACGAGATCGGGAGGGGTTACGAGCAGTACTTC.

The rearrangement links TRBV18 to TRBJ2-2, with D possibly TRBD1 on 5 matching bases. CDR3 length equals 17 residues. Germline assignment: CDR1 KGHSH and CDR2 LQKENI. V was cut by 2 bases and J by 4 bases, with 17 bases left in between. The CDR3 nucleotides read TGTGCCAGCTCACCAGTTGTGTCAGGGCCTGGCACCGGGGAGCTGTTTTTT. Translating it yields CASSPVVSGPGTGELFF. The variable domain in full, completed from reference TRBV18 and TRBJ2-2, reads NAGVMQNPRHLVRRRGQEARLRCSPMKGHSHVYWYRQLPEEGLKFMVYLQKENIIDESGMPKERFSAEFPKEGPSILRIQQVVRGDSAAYFCASSPVVSGPGTGELFFGEGSRLTVL.

V and J are TRBV10-3 and TRBJ2-1; D unclear. V dropped 11 bases and J dropped 0 bases, with 5 bases sitting between them. Per the germline V gene, CDR1 is ENHRY and CDR2 is SYGVKD. The CDR3 is 11 residues long. The CDR3 protein is CASGSYNEQFF. CDR3 coding DNA: TGTGCCTCCGGCTCCTACAATGAGCAGTTCTTC.

Here the CDR3 reads CASSPGQASYGYTF. CDR3 nucleotides: TGTGCCAGTAGTCCCGGACAGGCTTCATATGGCTACACCTTC. This rearrangement joins TRBV19 to TRBJ1-2; 7 bases line up with TRBD1. The germline V gene encodes CDR1 LNHDA and CDR2 SQIVND (reference sequence). The CDR3 extends over 14 amino acids. Trimming cost V 5 bases and J 5 bases; bases outside gene matches: 8.

This sequence joins TRBV29-1 and TRBJ1-4, with a tentative D call TRBD1 (6 bases). The CDR3 contains 13 residues. The V and J ends lost 6 bases and 8 bases respectively, with 16 bases between them. Per the germline V gene, CDR1 is SQVTM and CDR2 is ANQGSEA. The CDR3: CSVDPTGNEKLFF. The CDR3 DNA follows: TGCAGCGTCGACCCAACAGGGAACGAAAAACTGTTTTTT.

CDR3 sequence: CASSTEGQETQYF. The CDR3 region has the DNA TGCGCCAGCAGCACGGAGGGACAAGAGACCCAGTACTTC. The genes are TRBV5-1 and TRBJ2-5; TRBD2 is a possible D gene (6 bases). The CDR3 length is 13 residues. CDR1 and CDR2 from the germline V gene are SGHRS and YFSETQ. Trimming pared 4 bases from V and 2 bases from J, leaving 9 bases between.

This clone was seen only a few times. The rearrangement uses TRBV27 and TRBJ2-5; 7 nucleotides line up with TRBD1. The CDR3 is made up of 14 amino acids. The germline V gene has CDR1 MNHEY and CDR2 SMNVEV (reference sequence). V lost 5 bases, J lost 5 bases, and 8 bases stayed unmatched. Written as DNA, the CDR3 is TGTGCCAGCAGTCGCGCGGACAGGCTGGAGACCCAGTACTTC. This translates into CASSRADRLETQYF.

The J gene is TRBJ2-1, the V gene TRBV27; tentative D call: TRBD1 (8 bases). The CDR3 loop spans 15 amino acids. V was pared by 1 base and J by 4 bases, with 11 bases between. Germline V CDR1 and CDR2: MNHEY, SMNVEV (reference sequence). In nucleotides, the CDR3 is TGTGCCAGCAGTTTATTACAGGGGGGGTACAATGAGCAGTTCTTC. Translated, it gives CASSLLQGGYNEQFF.

The chain uses TRBV5-1 and TRBJ2-3, with 12 bases identical to TRBD1. V dropped 4 bases and J dropped 3; count of bases not matched to a gene: 15. From germline, CDR1 is SGHRS and CDR2 YFSETQ. The CDR3 consists of 19 residues. The CDR3 DNA is TGCGCCAGCAGCCGGGGACAGGGGGCACGCGGGAGGGTAACAGATACGCAGTATTTT. It is translated as CASSRGQGARGRVTDTQYF.

This clone was picked up one time. CDR3 DNA sequence: TGTGCCAGCAGCCGCCGGGACAGGGAGAAGCGGGGTATGGATACGCAGTATTTT. This encodes CASSRRDREKRGMDTQYF. The rearrangement uses TRBV13 and TRBJ2-3; 9 nucleotides match TRBD1. CDR3 length equals 18 residues. Germline values: CDR1 PRHDT, CDR2 FYEKMQ (reference sequence). V gave up 5 bases and J gave up 6 bases; unmatched junction bases: 18. Full variable domain (rest looked up from reference TRBV13 and TRBJ2-3): AAGVIQSPRHLIKEKRETATLKCYPIPRHDTVYWYQQGPGQDPQFLISFYEKMQSDKGSIPDRFSAQQFSDYHSELNMSSLELGDSALYFCASSRRDREKRGMDTQYFGPGTRLTVL.

This clone was recorded only once. This sequence joins TRBV5-1 and TRBJ2-1, with 8 bases lining up with TRBD2. CDR3 length: 14 amino acids. Germline CDR1 and CDR2: SGHRS and YFSETQ. V dropped 4 bases and J dropped 6; count of bases not matched to a gene: 6. The CDR3 here is CASSPGRGGNEQFF. Here the CDR3 DNA reads TGCGCCAGCAGCCCCGGGAGGGGGGGCAATGAGCAGTTCTTC.